The 17 T cell receptor beta chains below come from one sample, sequenced in a study of T-cell reconstitution after alpha-beta-depleted transplantation in children. Preparation of the TCRbeta library was carried out with unique molecular identifiers. TCRdb called the PCR reads again in MiXCR, with one record for every CDR3 protein. The sample lists about 310,000 distinct CDR3 sequences; 23% were seen once. Sequences were derived from PBMCs, mostly from graft donor cells, sampled 180 days after TCRalphabeta/CD19-depleted stem cell transplant. These receptors originate from a male patient aged 10-17 years who had a stem cell transplant for acute lymphoblastic leukemia, so the T cells may come from the graft donor.

This clonotype has only a few counts. V is TRBV20-1 and J is TRBJ2-7; 9 bases align to TRBD1. Unmatched junction bases numbered 3, after V lost 1 base and J lost 2 bases. The CDR3 spans 14 residues. Per the germline V gene, CDR1 is DFQATT and CDR2 is SNEGSKA (reference sequence). The CDR3, as DNA: TGCAGTGCTAGAGCCGGACAGGGGACCTACGAGCAGTACTTC. It is translated as CSARAGQGTYEQYF.

The sample holds many counts of this clonotype. This chain joins TRBV7-7 and TRBJ2-2; a possible D gene is TRBD2 (6 bases). The germline V gene encodes CDR1 SSHAT and CDR2 FNYEAQ (reference sequence). This CDR3 is built from 15 residues. Trimming shortened V by 3 bases and J by 2 bases, and 10 bases separated the two germline ends. CDR3 coding DNA: TGTGCCAGCAGCTTGGCGGGACTTAACACCGGGGAGCTGTTTTTT. This translates into CASSLAGLNTGELFF.

A few counts support this clonotype. The rearrangement links TRBV20-1 to TRBJ2-7; D not resolved. Trimming took 2 bases from V and 4 from J, leaving 12 bases between them. CDR1 and CDR2 (germline): DFQATT, SNEGSKA (reference sequence). The CDR3 totals 13 residues. CDR3 in amino acids: CSARNPTPYEQYF. DNA for the CDR3: TGCAGTGCTAGAAATCCAACCCCTTACGAGCAGTACTTC.

In nucleotides, the CDR3 is TGTGCCAGCTTATCTAACGATTTCAACGAGCAGTACTTC. It translates to CASLSNDFNEQYF. The chain joins TRBV18 to TRBJ2-7; D ambiguous. V was clipped by 7 bases and J by 5 bases, with 15 bases between them. Germline CDR1 is KGHSH and CDR2 is LQKENI. This CDR3 comprises 13 residues.

The rearrangement links TRBV6-5 to TRBJ2-3, with 10 bases aligning to TRBD2. V shed 2 bases and J 3 bases; nucleotides not matched to a gene: 5. Germline CDR1 and CDR2: MNHEY and SVGAGI. The CDR3 runs to 16 residues. The CDR3 sequence is CASSYIRTSGTDTQYF. The CDR3 bases are TGTGCCAGCAGTTACATTAGGACTAGCGGTACAGATACGCAGTATTTT.

The rearrangement uses TRBV12-3 or TRBV12-4 and TRBJ2-7; possible D gene TRBD1, 5 bases. Trimming pared 1 base from V and 6 bases from J, leaving 16 bases between. The CDR3 sequence is 15 residues long. The CDR3 here is CASSLGSAGSGEQYF. As DNA, the CDR3 is TGTGCCAGCAGTTTAGGGTCCGCAGGGTCTGGCGAGCAGTACTTC.

There are a few counts of this clonotype. The gene calls are TRBV20-1 and TRBJ2-3; D is uncertain. Germline CDR1 and CDR2: DFQATT and SNEGSKA (reference sequence). The germline V and J ends were trimmed by 0 bases and 4 bases, with 8 bases remaining between them. The CDR3 contains 13 residues. CDR3 sequence: CSAREWRADTQYF. The CDR3, as DNA: TGCAGTGCTAGAGAGTGGCGAGCAGATACGCAGTATTTT.

The V gene is TRBV10-3, the J gene TRBJ1-2, with a possible D match to TRBD1 (5 bases). Germline V CDR1 and CDR2: ENHRY, SYGVKD. The CDR3 loop spans 10 amino acids. V was clipped by 8 bases and J by 4 bases, with 5 bases between them. CDR3 residues: CAIGGYGYTF. CDR3 in DNA: TGTGCCATCGGGGGCTATGGCTACACCTTC.

The chain carries TRBV5-6 and TRBJ1-5; the D is unclear. The V gene lost 0 bases and the J gene lost 5 bases, with 3 bases spanning the gap. CDR3 length equals 12 residues. Per the germline V gene, CDR1 is SGHDT and CDR2 is YYEEEE. The chain's CDR3 is CASSLGYQPQHF. Written as DNA, the CDR3 is TGTGCCAGCAGCTTGGGCTATCAGCCCCAGCATTTT.

The chain employs TRBV6-1 and TRBJ2-2; 10 bases fit TRBD2. The V segment lost 7 bases and the J segment 5 bases; nucleotides outside the gene matches: 10. Germline V gene sequence: CDR1 MNHNS, CDR2 SASEGT. CDR3 length: 16 amino acids. The CDR3 region has the DNA TGTGCCAGCATGGGCCTAGCGGGAGTTAATACCGGGGAGCTGTTTTTT. This codes for CASMGLAGVNTGELFF.

This clonotype occurred a few times. The rearrangement links TRBV7-9 to TRBJ1-2; D is possibly TRBD1 (5 bases). This CDR3 region has 13 residues. Germline lookup yields CDR1 SEHNR and CDR2 FQNEAQ (reference sequence). Trimming took 3 bases from V and 5 from J, leaving 10 bases between them. The CDR3 here is CASSFGSGYGYTF. The CDR3 DNA reads TGTGCCAGCAGCTTTGGTTCAGGGTATGGCTACACCTTC.

This clonotype was observed a handful of times. J is TRBJ1-4 and V is TRBV12-3 or TRBV12-4, with 8 bases fitting TRBD1. Unmatched junction bases numbered 5, after V lost 0 bases and J lost 8 bases. CDR3 length: 15 amino acids. CDR3 sequence (DNA): TGTGCCAGCAGTTTAGCGGGCAGGGGGCGAGAAAAACTGTTTTTT. This sequence encodes CASSLAGRGREKLFF.

There are a few counts of this clonotype. The gene calls are TRBV15 and TRBJ2-1; 8 bases are shared with TRBD2. Trimming removed 11 bases from V and 7 bases from J; junction bases left unmatched: 13. The CDR3 is 14 amino acids. Germline V gives CDR1 LNHNV, CDR2 YYDKDF (reference sequence). The CDR3 bases are TGTGCCTCTGAGTCGGGAGGGCCGGGAAATGAGCAGTTCTTC. This sequence encodes CASESGGPGNEQFF.

The V and J genes are TRBV10-2 and TRBJ2-5; 7 bases agree with TRBD1. J gave up 5 bases and V 5 bases, and 8 bases lay outside the gene matches. The germline V gene encodes CDR1 WSHSY and CDR2 SAAADI. This CDR3 contains 14 residues. This chain's CDR3 is CASSPGSQGETQYF. The CDR3 coding sequence is TGCGCCAGCAGTCCCGGATCACAGGGGGAGACCCAGTACTTC.

The chain couples TRBV5-1 to TRBJ2-6, with D hard to call. This CDR3 has 14 amino acids. The V end was cut by 2 bases, the J end by 0 bases, with 3 bases between. The germline gives CDR1 SGHRS, CDR2 YFSETQ. The chain's CDR3 is CASSFASGANVLTF. The CDR3 region has the DNA TGCGCCAGCAGCTTCGCCTCTGGGGCCAACGTCCTGACTTTC. Variable domain in full (rest from reference TRBV5-1 and TRBJ2-6): KAGVTQTPRYLIKTRGQQVTLSCSPISGHRSVSWYQQTPGQGLQFLFEYFSETQRNKGNFPGRFSGRQFSNSRSEMNVSTLELGDSALYLCASSFASGANVLTFGAGSRLTVL.

This clonotype was counted between two and nine times. The rearrangement uses TRBV7-9 and TRBJ2-1, with TRBD1 matching 9 bases. Germline V gives CDR1 SEHNR, CDR2 FQNEAQ (reference sequence). The V segment lost 4 bases and the J segment 6 bases; nucleotides outside the gene matches: 4. The CDR3 is 14 residues long. CDR3 sequence reads: CASSWGTGRNEQFF. In DNA, the CDR3 is TGTGCCAGCAGCTGGGGGACAGGGCGCAATGAGCAGTTCTTC. Full variable domain (outside the CDR3, taken from reference TRBV7-9 and TRBJ2-1): DTGVSQNPRHKITKRGQNVTFRCDPISEHNRLYWYRQTLGQGPEFLTYFQNEAQLEKSRLLSDRFSAERPKGSFSTLEIQRTEQGDSAMYLCASSWGTGRNEQFFGPGTRLTVL.

This clonotype was recorded a few times. This chain joins TRBV12-3 or TRBV12-4 and TRBJ2-1; 11 bases align to TRBD2. J lost 1 base, V lost 2 bases, and 7 bases had no gene match. The CDR3 length is 18 residues. The CDR3 is CASSLIAGGSLSYNEQFF. The CDR3 DNA reads as TGTGCCAGCAGTTTAATAGCGGGAGGGTCCCTTTCCTACAATGAGCAGTTCTTC.